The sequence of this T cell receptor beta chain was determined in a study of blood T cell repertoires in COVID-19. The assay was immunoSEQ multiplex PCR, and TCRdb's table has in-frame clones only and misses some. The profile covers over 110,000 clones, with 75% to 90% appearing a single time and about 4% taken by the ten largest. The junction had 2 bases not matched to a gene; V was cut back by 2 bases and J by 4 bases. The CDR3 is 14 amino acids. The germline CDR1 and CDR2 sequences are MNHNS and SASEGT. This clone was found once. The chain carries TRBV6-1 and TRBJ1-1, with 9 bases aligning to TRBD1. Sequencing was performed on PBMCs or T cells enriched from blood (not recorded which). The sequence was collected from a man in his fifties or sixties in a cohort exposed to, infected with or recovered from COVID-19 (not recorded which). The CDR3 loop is CASSETGGFTEAFF. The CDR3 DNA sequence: TGTGCCAGCAGTGAAACAGGGGGCTTCACTGAAGCTTTCTTT.